Below, one T cell receptor beta chain is given with its context. Its target is not known. Unique molecular identifiers were carried by the TCR beta cDNA libraries. From the PCR reads, TCRdb called clonotypes with MiXCR, one entry per CDR3 protein. The table lists about 430,000 distinct CDR3 sequences, over 30% of them singletons. This record comes from a study of post-analysis software for immune sequencing data. Overall study findings and caveats: When the samples were clustered directly with F measure, those that had been prepared in the same batch showed strong co-clustering. Relative to controls, patients with multiple sclerosis showed significantly lower normalized Chao1 diversity. Controls showed lower frequencies than patients for a handful of TRBV segments, and TRBV5-6, TRBV5-1 and TRBV20-1 were among these.

This CDR3 comprises 13 residues. The junction had 4 bases not matched to a gene; V was cut back by 4 bases and J by 7 bases. Germline lookup yields CDR1 KGHSH and CDR2 LQKENI. This chain connects TRBV18 to TRBJ1-1, with 9 bases that match TRBD1. The TCR originated in a girl aged 2 to 9 with multiple sclerosis. Sequencing was performed on blood. CDR3 sequence: CASSLGTGSEAFF. CDR3 nucleotide sequence: TGTGCCAGCTCACTGGGGACAGGGAGTGAAGCTTTCTTT. Supplemented by reference TRBV18 and TRBJ1-1, the full variable domain reads NAGVMQNPRHLVRRRGQEARLRCSPMKGHSHVYWYRQLPEEGLKFMVYLQKENIIDESGMPKERFSAEFPKEGPSILRIQQVVRGDSAAYFCASSLGTGSEAFFGQGTRLTVV.